This TCR beta chain emerged from a study of blood T cell repertoires in COVID-19. This clone was counted a single time. Data came from immunoSEQ multiplex PCR; TCRdb stores just in-frame clones and leaves some out. The sample holds about 250,000 clones, around 90% seen once. This CDR3 region has 16 residues. Germline V CDR1 and CDR2: SEHNR, FQNEAQ (reference sequence). J was trimmed by 4 bases and V by 7 bases; bases with no gene match: 15. Sequenced material: PBMCs or T cells enriched from blood (not recorded which). The rearrangement links TRBV7-9 to TRBJ1-1; 7 bases match TRBD1. This sequence was found in a woman in her thirties with acute COVID-19. The chain's CDR3 is CASTSKGGAGGTEAFF. DNA of the CDR3: TGTGCCAGCACCTCTAAGGGCGGGGCAGGGGGCACTGAAGCTTTCTTT.